These T cell receptor beta chains were read from a single sample in a study of blood T cell repertoires in COVID-19. Profiled with immunoSEQ multiplex PCR; TCRdb holds only in-frame clones, not every one. The sample lists fewer than 250,000 clones, roughly 80% occurring once. The sequenced sample was peripheral blood. Receptor source: a woman aged 50 to 60 with acute or convalescent COVID-19. CDR3s include the opening cysteine and the closing phenylalanine or tryptophan. D genes are given only for firm matches. Only some rows state a clone size, as once, few, many or a class for expanded clones.

>.|TRBJ2-2|13|TRBV18|few
TGTGCCAGCTCACCCAGCGGGACCGGGGAGCTGTTTTTT
CASSPSGTGELFF
>.|TRBJ1-6|15|TRBV6-5|.
TGTGCCAGCGGTCGTGAGCTCCTATATAATTCACCCCTCCACTTT
CASGRELLYNSPLHF
>TRBD2|TRBJ2-1|14|TRBV6-5|.
TGTGCCAGCAGGAGTAGCGGGGGGGCTAATGAGCAGTTCTTC
CASRSSGGANEQFF
>.|TRBJ1-3|13|TRBV5-1|.
TGCGCCAGCAGCTTCGACAGTTCCGGTGCCATATATTTT
CASSFDSSGAIYF
>.|TRBJ2-7|12|TRBV6-2/TRBV6-3|.
TGTGCCAGCAGTTACCGGAGTTACGAGCAGTACTTC
CASSYRSYEQYF
>.|TRBJ1-2|15|TRBV10-3|.
TGTGCCATCAGTGAGTCGAAGGACAGCAGTTATGGCTACACCTTC
CAISESKDSSYGYTF
>TRBD1|TRBJ2-7|14|TRBV2|.
TGTGCCACCCTCAGAGGACAGGGTTTCTACGAGCAGTACTTC
CATLRGQGFYEQYF
>.|TRBJ1-2|16|TRBV3-1/TRBV3-2|.
TGTGCCAGCAGCCCCCGGACAGTTACCGCTAACTATGGCTACACCTTC
CASSPRTVTANYGYTF
>TRBD2|TRBJ2-7|14|TRBV24-1|once
TGTGCCACCAGTGATACGCGGGAGACATACGAGCAGTACTTC
CATSDTRETYEQYF
>TRBD1|TRBJ1-2|14|TRBV27|.
TGTGCCAGCAGACAGACAGGGGCCGTCTATGGCTACACCTTC
CASRQTGAVYGYTF
>.|TRBJ2-2|13|TRBV4-2|.
TGTGCCAGCAGTCTTCCAGGGGTCGGGGAGCTGTTTTTT
CASSLPGVGELFF
>TRBD2|TRBJ2-7|16|TRBV7-6|.
TGTGCCAGCAGCTTAGGGACTAGCGGGAGATTCTACGAGCAGTACTTC
CASSLGTSGRFYEQYF
>TRBD2|TRBJ2-3|16|TRBV30|.
TGTGCCTGGAGTCCTGGGACTAGCGTCTTCACAGATACGCAGTATTTT
CAWSPGTSVFTDTQYF
>TRBD2|TRBJ2-1|15|TRBV7-2|.
TGTGCCAGCAGCCCGGGCCAAGCGGGGGGGCGCGAGCAGTTCTTC
CASSPGQAGGREQFF
>.|TRBJ1-5|15|TRBV28|.
TGTGCCAGCAGGTTCGGGGACTTTAGCAATCAGCCCCAGCATTTT
CASRFGDFSNQPQHF
>TRBD1|TRBJ2-7|12|TRBV30|.
TGTGCCTGGAGCGTTACAGGGGTCGAGCAGTACTTC
CAWSVTGVEQYF
>TRBD2|TRBJ2-1|14|TRBV11-2|once
TGTGCCAGCAGCTCTCGGACTAGCTACAATGAGCAGTTCTTC
CASSSRTSYNEQFF
>.|TRBJ2-3|17|TRBV6-1|.
TGTGCCAGCAGTGAACTTCTTCCGGACAATTTTGCAGATACGCAGTATTTT
CASSELLPDNFADTQYF
>TRBD1|TRBJ1-4|17|TRBV27|few
TGTGCCAGCAGTCCGGGGACAGGCTGGATAACTAATGAAAAACTGTTTTTT
CASSPGTGWITNEKLFF
>.|TRBJ2-7|12|TRBV5-1|.
TGCGCCAGCAGCTCCGGTTTCTACGAGCAGTACTTC
CASSSGFYEQYF
>.|TRBJ2-6|15|TRBV10-1|.
TGCGCCAGCAGTGACCGGGGTACCGGGGCCAACGTCCTGACTTTC
CASSDRGTGANVLTF
>.|TRBJ1-2|11|TRBV24-1|few
TGTGCCACCAGTGACGATCGGGGCTACACCTTC
CATSDDRGYTF
>.|TRBJ1-2|13|TRBV6-5|.
TGTGCCAGCAGTTACTCGAGTACCACTGCCTACACCTTC
CASSYSSTTAYTF
>.|TRBJ1-2|13|TRBV6-1|.
TGTGCCAGCAGTGACGACATTGGATATGGCTACACCTTC
CASSDDIGYGYTF
>TRBD1|TRBJ2-5|15|TRBV6-5|.
TGTGCCAGCAGTCCCCGCCGTGGACAGGGAGAGACCCAGTACTTC
CASSPRRGQGETQYF
>TRBD1|TRBJ1-1|15|TRBV25-1|.
TGTGCCAGCAGTGAATCAAGGGGGCTGAACACTGAAGCTTTCTTT
CASSESRGLNTEAFF
>TRBD1|TRBJ2-5|14|TRBV7-2|.
TGTGCCAGCAGCTTAGCGGGACAGCAAGAGACCCAGTACTTC
CASSLAGQQETQYF
>TRBD2|TRBJ2-7|16|TRBV13|.
TGTGCCAGCAGCTCGTCCCGACTAGCGGGGGGAAACGAGCAGTACTTC
CASSSSRLAGGNEQYF
>TRBD2|TRBJ2-7|17|TRBV27|.
TGTGCCAGCAGTCCTCTGTCCCCCTCGCGGGGGGGGAGCGAGCAGTACTTC
CASSPLSPSRGGSEQYF
>.|TRBJ1-5|13|TRBV28|.
TGTGCCAGCAGAAGACAGACCAATCAGCCCCAGCATTTT
CASRRQTNQPQHF
>.|TRBJ1-1|15|TRBV15|medium-sized
TGTGCCACCAGCAGAGATAGGGGCATGAACACTGAAGCTTTCTTT
CATSRDRGMNTEAFF
>TRBD2|TRBJ2-1|18|TRBV11-2|.
TGTGCCAGCAGCCCGCGGGGTAGCGGGGCTAGCTCCTACAATGAGCAGTTCTTC
CASSPRGSGASSYNEQFF
>.|TRBJ1-1|13|TRBV27|.
TGTGCCAGCAGCCGATCCAGGGACACTGAAGCTTTCTTT
CASSRSRDTEAFF
>.|TRBJ1-1|13|TRBV7-2|.
TGTGCCAGCAGCTTGACAGTTACTTGGGAAGCTTTCTTT
CASSLTVTWEAFF
>TRBD1|TRBJ1-2|13|TRBV6-1|.
TGTGCCAGCAGTGAAACAGGGGATGATGGCTACACCTTC
CASSETGDDGYTF
>.|TRBJ1-3|12|TRBV2|once
TGTGCCAGCAGCCTCTCTGGAAACACCATATATTTT
CASSLSGNTIYF
>.|TRBJ2-1|14|TRBV27|.
TGTGCCAGCAGTTCCCCTAATCATTACAATGAGCAGTTCTTC
CASSSPNHYNEQFF
>TRBD1|TRBJ2-5|15|TRBV19|.
TGTGCCAGTAGTGCCCGGGACAGGGGGGCAGAGACCCAGTACTTC
CASSARDRGAETQYF
>TRBD2|TRBJ2-1|19|TRBV4-2|.
TGTGCCAGCAGCCAAGATCCCCTGGCGGCGGGGGGTATATACAATGAGCAGTTCTTC
CASSQDPLAAGGIYNEQFF
>TRBD1|TRBJ1-5|15|TRBV7-8|.
TGTGCCAGCAGCTTTACAGGGGGGATCAATCAGCCCCAGCATTTT
CASSFTGGINQPQHF
>.|TRBJ1-5|15|TRBV11-2|.
TGTGCCAGCAGCTTATCATCGGGGTCCAATCAGCCCCAGCATTTT
CASSLSSGSNQPQHF
>TRBD2|TRBJ2-3|14|TRBV5-6|.
TGTGCCAGCAGCCTAGCGGGGGGGACAGATACGCAGTATTTT
CASSLAGGTDTQYF
>.|TRBJ2-1|14|TRBV11-2|few
TGTGCCAGCAGCTTAGCGACCGCCTCGACGGGGCAGTTCTTC
CASSLATASTGQFF
>TRBD2|TRBJ2-1|13|TRBV29-1|.
TGCAGCGTTGCTGGGGGGGCCTACAATGAGCAGTTCTTC
CSVAGGAYNEQFF
>TRBD2|TRBJ2-6|18|TRBV6-1|.
TGTGCCAGCAGTGAACCAGCGGGGGGCTCCTTGGGGGCCAACGTCCTGACTTTC
CASSEPAGGSLGANVLTF
>.|TRBJ1-1|13|TRBV10-3|.
TGTGCCATCAGCTCGACAGGGAACACTGAAGCTTTCTTT
CAISSTGNTEAFF
>.|TRBJ1-3|13|TRBV7-6|.
TGTGCCAGCAGCCAACTCTCTGGAAACACCATATATTTT
CASSQLSGNTIYF
>.|TRBJ1-1|15|TRBV12-5|.
TGTGCTAGTGCCTCGCGGGAAGGGTTGAGCACTGAAGCTTTCTTT
CASASREGLSTEAFF
>.|TRBJ2-7|14|TRBV15|.
TGTGCCACCAGCAGAGGAGAGTTCCCCTACGAGCAGTACTTC
CATSRGEFPYEQYF
>.|TRBJ1-2|13|TRBV4-3|.
TGCGCCAGCAGCCAAGACCCGGGGGGAGGCTACACCTTC
CASSQDPGGGYTF
>.|TRBJ2-7|14|TRBV4-3|.
TGCGCCAGCAGCCAAGATTCTGAGTCTTCCGAGCAGTACTTC
CASSQDSESSEQYF
>.|TRBJ2-1|13|TRBV7-7|.
TGTGCCAGCAGCCCACAGGGTATTGGTGAGCAGTTCTTC
CASSPQGIGEQFF
>.|TRBJ1-6|16|TRBV9|.
TGTGCCAGCGCCCGGGACACGAGCTCCTATAATTCACCCCTCCACTTT
CASARDTSSYNSPLHF
>TRBD1|TRBJ1-2|13|TRBV27|once
TGTGCCAGCAGGAGGCAGGGGGCTTACGGCTACACCTTC
CASRRQGAYGYTF
>.|TRBJ1-1|15|TRBV28|.
TGTGCCAGCAGGGACGAGGGGGTACGGCGCACTGAAGCTTTCTTT
CASRDEGVRRTEAFF
>.|TRBJ2-7|16|TRBV7-9|.
TGTGCCAGCAGCTACGACCCGGGCGGGGGCTTCCACGAGCAGTACTTC
CASSYDPGGGFHEQYF
>TRBD2|TRBJ2-7|14|TRBV27|.
TGTGCCAGCAGTCCCCGGGACTATACCTACGAGCAGTACTTC
CASSPRDYTYEQYF
>.|TRBJ1-3|16|TRBV5-1|.
TGCGCCAGCAGCTGGGCCGGGAGGGGAGAAGGAAACACCATATATTTT
CASSWAGRGEGNTIYF
>TRBD2|TRBJ2-1|13|TRBV6-6|.
TGTGCCACCCAGCGGGAGGGCCTAAGAGAGCAGTTCTTC
CATQREGLREQFF
>.|TRBJ1-2|16|TRBV7-2|.
TGTGCCAGCAGCTTAGGAGGGCACACGGGGGGCTATGGCTACACCTTC
CASSLGGHTGGYGYTF